The 23 T cell receptor beta chains in this list originate from one sample, sequenced in a study of response to subunit inactivated influenza vaccine. TCRdb re-called the RT-PCR reads with MiXCR, one entry per CDR3 protein. This table holds hundreds of thousands of distinct CDR3 sequences, about a sixth found once. The source material was PBMCs from blood, sampled about 11 days after vaccination. These receptors all come from a man aged 45-60 years who received an inactivated influenza vaccine.

This clonotype has a handful of counts. This chain connects TRBV4-3 to TRBJ2-7, with D perhaps matching TRBD1 (6 bases). The V and J ends lost 0 bases and 6 bases respectively, with 15 bases between them. This CDR3 comprises 15 residues. Germline CDR1 is LGHNA and CDR2 is YSLEER. The CDR3: CASSQDRDIASEQYF. As DNA, the CDR3 is TGCGCCAGCAGCCAAGATCGGGACATAGCGAGCGAGCAGTACTTC.

This clonotype showed up just a few times. The V and J genes are TRBV27 and TRBJ2-7, with D possibly matching TRBD1 (6 bases). Germline CDR1 is MNHEY and CDR2 is SMNVEV (reference sequence). With 5 bases removed from V and 5 bases from J, the gap between germline ends came to 19 bases. The CDR3 has 15 amino acids. CDR3 in DNA: TGTGCCAGCAGTCTTCAAACCACAGGGAGTAACGAGCAGTACTTC. This gives the protein CASSLQTTGSNEQYF.

This clonotype has at least ten counts. The chain combines TRBV12-3 or TRBV12-4 with TRBJ1-5; 7 nucleotides line up with TRBD1. Trimming removed 4 bases from V and 0 bases from J; junction bases left unmatched: 3. CDR3 length equals 15 residues. The DNA for the CDR3 is TGTGCCAGCAGTTCGACAGGGTCTAGCAATCAGCCCCAGCATTTT. Its translation: CASSSTGSSNQPQHF.

This clonotype came up a few times. For the CDR3, the DNA is TGTGCCAGCAGGATGGCCAGGGATCACGAGACCCAGTACTTC. The encoded protein is CASRMARDHETQYF. The chain uses TRBV6-1 and TRBJ2-5; D may be TRBD1 (5 bases). With 6 bases removed from V and 5 bases from J, the gap between germline ends came to 16 bases. This CDR3 spans 14 amino acids. CDR1 and CDR2 from the germline V gene are MNHNS and SASEGT.

V is TRBV7-2 and J is TRBJ2-3; 12 bases are a match to TRBD2. The CDR3 contains 16 residues. The junction had 4 bases not matched to a gene; V was cut back by 4 bases and J by 2 bases. From germline, CDR1 is SGHTA and CDR2 FQGNSA. The CDR3 region has the DNA TGTGCCAGCAGCTCGGGACTAGCGGGCGACACAGATACGCAGTATTTT. It yields the protein CASSSGLAGDTDTQYF. Full variable domain (missing parts from reference TRBV7-2 and TRBJ2-3): GAGVSQSPSNKVTEKGKDVELRCDPISGHTALYWYRQSLGQGLEFLIYFQGNSAPDKSGLPSDRFSAERTGGSVSTLTIQRTQQEDSAVYLCASSSGLAGDTDTQYFGPGTRLTVL.

The chain employs TRBV12-3 or TRBV12-4 and TRBJ2-7, with unresolved D. The V end lost 6 bases, the J end lost 6 bases, and 18 bases lay between the germline ends. The length of the CDR3 is 14 residues. As DNA, the CDR3 is TGTGCCAGCAGCCCCTTGAGTGGGATAAGCGAGCAGTACTTC. The encoded protein is CASSPLSGISEQYF.

This clonotype was counted a few times. The chain is built from TRBV5-1 and TRBJ1-5; D is unclear. Trimming shortened V by 2 bases and J by 5 bases, and 14 bases separated the two germline ends. This CDR3 region has 15 residues. Germline V gene data show CDR1 as SGHRS and CDR2 as YFSETQ. CDR3 in DNA: TGCGCCAGCAGCTTAAGCGGCAGACCTGATCAGCCCCAGCATTTT. Translated: CASSLSGRPDQPQHF.

The chain links TRBV30 to TRBJ2-1; tentative D call: TRBD2 (6 bases). In germline, CDR1 is GTSNPN, CDR2 SVGIG (reference sequence). The V and J ends lost 1 base and 0 bases respectively, with 16 bases between them. The CDR3 runs to 17 residues. CDR3 nucleotides: TGTGCCTGGAGTGGAGGCGGGAAGGGCAGCTCCTACAATGAGCAGTTCTTC. Protein: CAWSGGGKGSSYNEQFF.

CDR3 in amino acids: CSARPVPYEQYF. The CDR3 DNA sequence: TGCAGTGCTAGACCCGTTCCCTACGAGCAGTACTTC. V and J are TRBV20-1 and TRBJ2-7; D is unresolved. The V gene lost 2 bases and the J gene lost 2 bases, with 7 bases spanning the gap. The CDR3 has 12 residues. Germline CDR1 and CDR2: DFQATT and SNEGSKA (reference sequence).

This clonotype was detected many times. This chain joins TRBV12-3 or TRBV12-4 and TRBJ2-7, with D perhaps assigned TRBD1 or TRBD2 (5 bases each). Between the trimmed V and J ends, which lost 1 base and 2 bases, there was a span of 9 bases. The CDR3 runs to 14 residues. CDR3 residues: CASSLERGAYEQYF. As DNA, the CDR3 is TGTGCCAGCAGTTTAGAGAGGGGCGCCTACGAGCAGTACTTC.

The chain carries TRBV27 and TRBJ2-1; D is perhaps TRBD2 (5 bases). Germline assignment: CDR1 MNHEY and CDR2 SMNVEV (reference sequence). This CDR3 has 16 amino acids. Trimming took off 2 bases at V and 0 bases at J, with 11 bases between the two ends. The CDR3 protein is CASSLGIGSSYNEQFF. The CDR3 DNA follows: TGTGCCAGCAGTTTAGGGATTGGGAGCTCCTACAATGAGCAGTTCTTC.

This clonotype was found a few times. CDR3 bases: TGTGCCACCAGCAGAGATCCGGGACAGGCCAATGAGCAGTTCTTC. As protein: CATSRDPGQANEQFF. The rearrangement uses TRBV15 and TRBJ2-1; 8 bases are a match to TRBD1. Germline-derived CDR1 and CDR2 are LNHNV and YYDKDF (reference sequence). There are 15 residues in the CDR3. V gave up 0 bases and J gave up 6 bases; unmatched junction bases: 4.

This clonotype was detected only a few times. The rearrangement uses TRBV12-3 or TRBV12-4 and TRBJ2-1, with 7 positions matching TRBD2. The junction had 9 bases not matched to a gene; V was cut back by 1 base and J by 6 bases. This CDR3 spans 16 amino acids. The CDR3, as DNA: TGTGCCAGCAGTTTAGAGCGGACTTGGGGGGGCAATGAGCAGTTCTTC. It encodes CASSLERTWGGNEQFF.

This clonotype has a handful of counts. CDR3: CSVEDPASYEQYF. The CDR3 bases are TGCAGCGTTGAAGATCCGGCCTCCTACGAGCAGTACTTC. This sequence joins TRBV29-1 and TRBJ2-7; no definite D call. Trimming removed 0 bases at V and 0 bases at J, with 6 bases between. The CDR3 spans 13 residues. Germline V gene data show CDR1 as SQVTM and CDR2 as ANQGSEA.

This chain uses TRBV12-3 or TRBV12-4 with TRBJ2-5, with 12 bases aligning to TRBD2. V lost 5 bases and J lost 3; bases outside the gene matches: 7. The CDR3 spans 16 residues. CDR3 sequence reads: CASSPTRLAGEETQYF. CDR3 bases: TGTGCCAGCAGTCCAACACGACTAGCGGGAGAAGAGACCCAGTACTTC.

Only a few counts were recorded for this clonotype. J is TRBJ2-1 and V is TRBV20-1; the match to TRBD2 covers 7 bases. CDR3 size: 14 residues. J was trimmed by 5 bases and V by 3 bases; bases with no gene match: 7. Germline values: CDR1 DFQATT, CDR2 SNEGSKA (reference sequence). CDR3 sequence (DNA): TGCAGTGCTAGTGTTCCGGGGGGTCACAATGAGCAGTTCTTC. This encodes CSASVPGGHNEQFF.

The chain uses TRBV6-1 and TRBJ2-2; 9 bases line up with TRBD1. Germline trimming cut 6 bases from V and 5 bases from J; bases unmatched to any gene: 10. This CDR3 is 16 amino acids long. CDR1 MNHNS and CDR2 SASEGT come from the germline V gene. The CDR3 DNA reads TGTGCCAGCAGCCTACAGGGGGCTGAAAAAACCGGGGAGCTGTTTTTT. Translated: CASSLQGAEKTGELFF.

The chain joins TRBV2 to TRBJ1-2; no definite D call. The V end lost 5 bases, the J end lost 0 bases, and 4 bases lay between the germline ends. Germline values: CDR1 SNHLY, CDR2 FYNNEI. This CDR3 contains 12 residues. The CDR3 sequence: CASSITNYGYTF. The CDR3, as DNA: TGTGCCAGCAGTATTACTAACTATGGCTACACCTTC. The variable domain in full, with the rest retrieved from reference TRBV2 and TRBJ1-2, is EPEVTQTPSHQVTQMGQEVILRCVPISNHLYFYWYRQILGQKVEFLVSFYNNEISEKSEIFDDQFSVERPDGSNFTLKIRSTKLEDSAMYFCASSITNYGYTFGSGTRLTVV.

The chain employs TRBV10-3 and TRBJ2-7; 9 bases match TRBD1. The J segment lost 0 bases and the V segment lost 11 bases, leaving 5 bases of the junction unmatched. Germline lookup yields CDR1 ENHRY and CDR2 SYGVKD. The CDR3 has 13 residues. DNA for the CDR3: TGTGCCGCGAGGACAGGGGACTCCTACGAGCAGTACTTC. Amino acid sequence: CAARTGDSYEQYF.

This clonotype was seen a handful of times. The chain recombines TRBV6-5 with TRBJ1-1; D not certain. Germline values: CDR1 MNHEY, CDR2 SVGAGI. Trimming shortened V by 0 bases and J by 2 bases, and 4 bases separated the two germline ends. The CDR3 consists of 13 residues. The CDR3 bases are TGTGCCAGCAGTTACTCGTTTAACACTGAAGCTTTCTTT. Translating it yields CASSYSFNTEAFF.

This clonotype was observed once. The chain carries TRBV6-5 and TRBJ2-5; no clear D. The germline V gene has CDR1 MNHEY and CDR2 SVGAGI. V lost 2 bases to trimming and J lost 4 bases, with 11 bases between them. The CDR3 is 14 amino acids. The CDR3 is CASSYSNTAETQYF. For the CDR3, the DNA is TGTGCCAGCAGTTACAGCAATACGGCAGAGACCCAGTACTTC.

This clonotype showed up many times. The chain carries TRBV4-2 and TRBJ2-7; D is uncertain. V lost 0 bases to trimming and J lost 7 bases, with 10 bases between them. Germline V gene lookup returns CDR1 LGHNA and CDR2 YNFKEQ. The CDR3 has 13 amino acids. CDR3 DNA sequence: TGTGCCAGCAGCCAAGATCGGGTTTTGGAGCAGTACTTC. This gives the protein CASSQDRVLEQYF.

There are many counts of this clonotype. V and J are TRBV5-1 and TRBJ2-7, with D hard to call. The CDR3 has 14 amino acids. V lost 1 base to trimming and J lost 2 bases, with 10 bases between them. Germline loops: CDR1 SGHRS, CDR2 YFSETQ. The CDR3 bases are TGCGCCAGCAGCTTGAAATCTTCAACCTACGAGCAGTACTTC. It specifies CASSLKSSTYEQYF.